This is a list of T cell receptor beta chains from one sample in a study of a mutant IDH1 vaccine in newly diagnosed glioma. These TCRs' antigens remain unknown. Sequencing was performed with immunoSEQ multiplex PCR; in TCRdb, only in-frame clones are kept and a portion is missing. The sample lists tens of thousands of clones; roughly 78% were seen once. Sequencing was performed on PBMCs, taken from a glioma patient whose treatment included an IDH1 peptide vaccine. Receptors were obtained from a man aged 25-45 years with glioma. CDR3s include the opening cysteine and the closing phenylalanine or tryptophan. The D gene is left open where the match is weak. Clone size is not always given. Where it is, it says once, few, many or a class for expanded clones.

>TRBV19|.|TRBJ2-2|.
CASSIVSRGDTGELFF
TGTGCCAGTAGTATAGTAAGCAGGGGGGACACCGGGGAGCTGTTTTTT
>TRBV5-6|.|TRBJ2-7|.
CASSSQDRTYEQYF
TGTGCCAGCAGCTCTCAAGACAGGACCTACGAGCAGTACTTC
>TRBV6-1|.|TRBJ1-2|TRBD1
CASSRDRTYYGYTF
TGTGCCAGCAGTCGGGACAGGACTTACTATGGCTACACCTTC
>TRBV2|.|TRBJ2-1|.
CASSDNEQFF
TGTGCCAGCAGCGACAATGAGCAGTTCTTC
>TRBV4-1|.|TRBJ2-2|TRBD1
CASSHRQGSGELFF
TGCGCCAGCAGCCACCGACAGGGGTCCGGGGAGCTGTTTTTT
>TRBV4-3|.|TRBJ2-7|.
CASSRARDGSYEQYF
TGCGCCAGCAGCAGAGCCCGGGACGGCTCCTACGAGCAGTACTTC
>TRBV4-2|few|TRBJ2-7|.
CASSQRTPYEQYF
TGTGCCAGCAGCCAGCGTACGCCCTACGAGCAGTACTTC
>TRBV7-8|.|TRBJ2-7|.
CASSLLDVIVYEQYF
TGTGCCAGCAGCTTATTGGACGTCATCGTCTACGAGCAGTACTTC
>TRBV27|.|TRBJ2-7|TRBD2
CASSSPGTSGSYEQYF
TGTGCCAGCAGTTCCCCCGGGACTAGCGGTTCCTACGAGCAGTACTTC
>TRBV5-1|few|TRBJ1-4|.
CASSRDTNNEKLFF
TGCGCCAGCAGTCGGGACACGAATAATGAAAAACTGTTTTTT
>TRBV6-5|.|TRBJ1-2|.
CASRQGLGYTF
TGTGCCAGCAGACAGGGACTGGGCTACACCTTC
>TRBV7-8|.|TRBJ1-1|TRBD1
CASSWDRGAEAFF
TGTGCCAGCAGCTGGGACAGGGGGGCTGAAGCTTTCTTT
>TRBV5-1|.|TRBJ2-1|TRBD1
CASSLGLTGGNEQFF
TGCGCCAGCAGCTTGGGCCTGACAGGGGGCAATGAGCAGTTCTTC
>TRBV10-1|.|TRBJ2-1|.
CASSESNRGYNEQFF
TGCGCCAGCAGTGAGTCAAATAGGGGCTACAATGAGCAGTTCTTC
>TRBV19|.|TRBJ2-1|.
CASRLLGGHEQFF
TGTGCCAGTAGGTTATTGGGGGGCCATGAGCAGTTCTTC
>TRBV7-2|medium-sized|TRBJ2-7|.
CASSLATTLTYEQYF
TGTGCCAGCAGCTTAGCCACGACGTTAACCTACGAGCAGTACTTC
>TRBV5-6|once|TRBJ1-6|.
CASSLGGIGSPLHF
TGTGCCAGCAGCTTGGGAGGGATAGGCTCACCCCTCCACTTT
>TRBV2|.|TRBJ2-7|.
CASSDPYEQYF
TGTGCCAGTAGTGATCCCTACGAGCAGTACTTC
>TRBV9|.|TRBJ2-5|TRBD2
CASSVGSGLAGEETQYF
TGTGCCAGCAGCGTAGGAAGTGGACTAGCGGGAGAAGAGACCCAGTACTTC
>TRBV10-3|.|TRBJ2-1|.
CAISGGTTSYVDEQFF
TGTGCCATCAGTGGGGGGACCACCTCTTATGTGGATGAGCAGTTCTTC
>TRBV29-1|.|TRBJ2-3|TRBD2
CSVEGGLAAADTQYF
TGCAGCGTTGAAGGCGGACTAGCCGCGGCAGATACGCAGTATTTT
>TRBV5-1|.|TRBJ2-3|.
CASSLEAGRTDTQYF
TGCGCCAGCAGCTTGGAAGCAGGGAGGACAGATACGCAGTATTTT